This entry is about one T cell receptor (beta chain). Its antigen remains unknown. The PCR employed 60 Vbeta primers together with 13 Jbeta primers. Clones were sequenced by immunoSEQ multiplex PCR, and TCRdb holds only the in-frame ones, with some missing. Of some 150,000 clones listed, 70% to 80% are singletons. This sample stems from a study of cytomegalovirus exposure and HLA in healthy donors. Broader study findings: When presence/absence was analysed, sequencing depth was taken to be roughly uniform across donors. An analysis was carried out at a later point. It showed that HLA-associated TCR beta chains were more clonally expanded than equally common non-associated chains. A later analysis found common viral pathogens apparently linked to several of the most significant clusters.

These donors, healthy bone marrow donors, were studied. Sample: PBMCs. The origin of this receptor is a man younger than 40 in good health and CMV-seropositive.

CDR3 sequence (DNA): TGCGCCAGCAGCCAAGGGAGCCCAGGACAGGGGCTCCCCGAGCCCCAGCATTTT. Its protein is CASSQGSPGQGLPEPQHF. The V gene is TRBV4-1, the J gene TRBJ1-5; TRBD1 agrees at 9 bases. J lost 8 bases, V lost 1 base, and 15 bases had no gene match. This CDR3 is 18 amino acids long. Germline assignment: CDR1 MGHRA and CDR2 YSYEKL.